This T cell receptor beta chain was obtained from a study of T cells in Graves' hyperthyroidism and ophthalmopathy. Researchers took RNA transcripts and amplified the TCR beta CDR3 regions from them. Initially, a first-round RT-PCR of the TCR CDR3 employed the HTBI primer set. TCRdb analysed the multiplex PCR reads with MiXCR anew, one entry per CDR3 protein. The sample has 500,000 to 650,000 distinct CDR3 sequences, 14% seen once. Whole-study results and caveats: Ophthalmopathy was identified by the model a median 6.5 months ahead of onset.

After removal of 6 bases from V and 2 bases from J, the junction contained 0 bases not matched to a gene. Germline values: CDR1 SNHLY, CDR2 FYNNEI. CDR3 size: 14 residues. Of note for this clonotype: Its antigen remains unknown. A much more abundant neighbour one base away suggests this may be a read error.

The source is a woman aged 40 to 50 with Graves' hyperthyroidism. The sample consisted of blood. This chain joins TRBV2 and TRBJ2-6; TRBD1 matches 8 bases. The CDR3 protein is CASRQGAGANVLTF. Here the CDR3 DNA reads TGTGCCAGCAGACAGGGGGCTGGGGCCAACGTCCTGACTTTC.